The rows below give T cell receptor beta chains drawn from one sample of a study of shared clonotypes between healthy human individuals. TCRdb keeps only in-frame clones here, not all; method: immunoSEQ multiplex PCR. This sample yields 95,000 to 120,000 clones, of which around 66% are seen a single time; roughly 24% belongs to the top ten. Sequenced input: memory CD8+ T cells sorted from blood. The receptors stem from a young woman in good health. CDR3s include the opening cysteine and the closing phenylalanine or tryptophan. A D gene is named only where the DNA matches it firmly. For some rows the clone size is stated as once, few or many, or as a class when expanded; others skip it.

v_gene	abundance	j_gene	d_gene	CDR3nt	CDR3aa
TRBV30	once	TRBJ1-3	TRBD1	TGTGCCTTAGGGACAGGGGGGGCTGGAAACACCATATATTTT	CALGTGGAGNTIYF
TRBV14	NA	TRBJ2-1	TRBD2	TGTGCCAGCAGCCAAAATCCCAGCGGGAGTTCCTACAATGAGCAGTTCTTC	CASSQNPSGSSYNEQFF
TRBV5-6	NA	TRBJ1-2	TRBD1	TGTGCCAGCAGCTTGGGGGACAGGGTCGACTATGGCTACACCTTC	CASSLGDRVDYGYTF
TRBV28	NA	TRBJ1-3	NA	TGTGCCAGCAGTTTTCAAGGGGCTTTCGGAAACACCATATATTTT	CASSFQGAFGNTIYF
TRBV29-1	NA	TRBJ2-6	NA	TGCAGCGTTAGCCTCTCTGGGGCCAACGTCCTGACTTTC	CSVSLSGANVLTF
TRBV4-1	NA	TRBJ2-7	TRBD1	TGCGCCAGCAGGATGACAGGGGGCCACGAGCAGTACTTC	CASRMTGGHEQYF
TRBV6-5	NA	TRBJ2-7	TRBD2	TGTGCCAGCAGTTACCTCCCGGCGGGAGACGACTACGAGCAGTACTTC	CASSYLPAGDDYEQYF
TRBV9	NA	TRBJ2-3	NA	TGTGCCAGCAGCGTAGTAGGACAGAACACAGATACGCAGTATTTT	CASSVVGQNTDTQYF
TRBV5-1	NA	TRBJ1-5	TRBD1	TGCGCCAGCAGCTCCGATAAGGACAGGGAGGAAAGTCAGCCCCAGCATTTT	CASSSDKDREESQPQHF
TRBV19	few	TRBJ2-1	TRBD1	TGTGCCAGTAGTATAATCCAGGGGGCCAGCAATGAGCAGTTCTTC	CASSIIQGASNEQFF
TRBV7-9	once	TRBJ2-7	TRBD2	TGTGCCAGCAGCCTCGCTAGCGGGAGTGCCGAGCAGTACTTC	CASSLASGSAEQYF
TRBV25-1	NA	TRBJ1-1	NA	TGTGCCAGCAGTGAAGCCCGCGAAGCTTTCTTT	CASSEAREAFF
TRBV27	NA	TRBJ2-3	TRBD2	TGTGCCAGCAGTTTTGCGGGACTAGCTGCAGATACGCAGTATTTT	CASSFAGLAADTQYF
TRBV14	NA	TRBJ2-6	NA	TGTGCCAGCAGGAACCCTGGGGCCAACGTCCTGACTTTC	CASRNPGANVLTF
TRBV7-9	NA	TRBJ1-2	NA	TGTGCCAGCAGCCTGACCGGGTTCTATGGCTACACCTTC	CASSLTGFYGYTF
TRBV25-1	NA	TRBJ2-1	NA	TGTGCCAGCAGTGAAGGAGCGGCCCCCCACAATGAAGGGCAGTTCTTC	CASSEGAAPHNEGQFF
TRBV11-2	NA	TRBJ1-2	NA	TGTGCCAGCAGCCCGTCAGAGGAATCGGCTGGCTACACCTTC	CASSPSEESAGYTF
TRBV29-1	many	TRBJ2-6	TRBD2	TGCAGCGCCGAGTTAGCGGGAAGCTCTGGGGCCAACGTCCTGACTTTC	CSAELAGSSGANVLTF
TRBV28	once	TRBJ2-7	TRBD2	TGTGCCAGCAGGCGGACGAGACTAGCGGGAGCATCCGAGCAGTACTTC	CASRRTRLAGASEQYF
TRBV25-1	many	TRBJ2-7	TRBD1	TGTGCCAGCAGTGTTACCTCCGGGACAGTTCCCTACGAGCAGTACTTC	CASSVTSGTVPYEQYF
TRBV2	once	TRBJ1-5	NA	TGTGCCAGCAGTGAATGGGCCTTAAATAGCAATCAGCCCCAGCATTTT	CASSEWALNSNQPQHF
TRBV11-2	NA	TRBJ2-3	NA	TGTGCCAGCAGCTTAAGCTTGGTCGGGCCCCGTCCGGATACGCAGTATTTT	CASSLSLVGPRPDTQYF
TRBV30	NA	TRBJ2-3	TRBD2	TGTGCCTGGAGTGCACTAGCGGGAGTTCGAGATACGCAGTATTTT	CAWSALAGVRDTQYF
TRBV7-6	NA	TRBJ2-2	NA	TGTGCCAGCAGCCCCTTGAAAGGAGGGAACACCGGGGAGCTGTTTTTT	CASSPLKGGNTGELFF
TRBV12-5	NA	TRBJ1-1	NA	TGTGCTAGTGGTTTGGGACAAAGCATGAACACTGAAGCTTTCTTT	CASGLGQSMNTEAFF
TRBV5-1	NA	TRBJ2-6	NA	TGCGCCAGCAGCTTGGGCCCAGGGTTCCTCTCCCTCTCTACTGGGGCCAACGTCCTGACTTTC	CASSLGPGFLSLSTGANVLTF
TRBV11-3	NA	TRBJ1-2	NA	TGTGCCAGCAGCTTAGGTTCAGCCGGCTATGGCTACACCTTC	CASSLGSAGYGYTF
TRBV19	NA	TRBJ2-7	NA	TGTGCCAGTAGTCCTCCGCTAGCCGAATACGAGCAGTACTTC	CASSPPLAEYEQYF
TRBV13	NA	TRBJ2-7	TRBD2	TGTGCCAGCAGCTTAGGTATGGGACTAATCCACGAGCAGTACTTC	CASSLGMGLIHEQYF
TRBV27	NA	TRBJ2-1	TRBD2	TGTGCCAGCAGTTTACGCCTAGCGGACGCCTACAATGAGCAGTTCTTC	CASSLRLADAYNEQFF
TRBV19	few	TRBJ2-7	TRBD1	TGTGCCAGTGCGGGACAGGCCTACGAGCAGTACTTC	CASAGQAYEQYF
TRBV27	once	TRBJ1-1	NA	TGTGCCAGCAGTAGCAACATTATGAACACTGAAGCTTTCTTT	CASSSNIMNTEAFF
TRBV6-4	NA	TRBJ2-7	TRBD1	TGTGCCAGCAGCCCGACAGGGGAAGGTGACGAGCAGTACTTC	CASSPTGEGDEQYF
TRBV6-1	NA	TRBJ2-7	TRBD2	TGTGCCAGCAGTGATTTCGGGACTAGCGGGAGGGGGGACGAGCAGTACTTC	CASSDFGTSGRGDEQYF
TRBV5-6	once	TRBJ1-3	NA	TGTGCCAGCAGCTTAACCTGCTCTGGAAACACCATATATTTT	CASSLTCSGNTIYF
TRBV7-9	NA	TRBJ2-7	TRBD2	TGTGCCAGCAGCTTCGGGGCGGGGGGCCAACAGCAGTACTTC	CASSFGAGGQQQYF